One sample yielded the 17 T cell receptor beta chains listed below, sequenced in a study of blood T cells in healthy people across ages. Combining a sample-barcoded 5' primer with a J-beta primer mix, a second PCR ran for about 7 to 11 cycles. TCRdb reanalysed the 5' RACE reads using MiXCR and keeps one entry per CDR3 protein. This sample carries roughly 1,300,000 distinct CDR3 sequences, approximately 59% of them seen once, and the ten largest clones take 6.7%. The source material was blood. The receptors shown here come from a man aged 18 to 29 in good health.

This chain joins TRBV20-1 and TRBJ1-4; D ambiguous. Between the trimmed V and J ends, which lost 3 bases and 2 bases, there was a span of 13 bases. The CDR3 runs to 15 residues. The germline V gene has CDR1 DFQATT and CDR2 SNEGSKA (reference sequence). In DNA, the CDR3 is TGCAGTGCTAGGGCGCGGGAAGATACTAATGAAAAACTGTTTTTT. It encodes CSARAREDTNEKLFF.

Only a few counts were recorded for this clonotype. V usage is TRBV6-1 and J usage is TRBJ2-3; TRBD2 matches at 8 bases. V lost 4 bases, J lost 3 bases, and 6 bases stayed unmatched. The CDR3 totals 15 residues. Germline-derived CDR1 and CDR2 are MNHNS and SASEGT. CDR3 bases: TGTGCCAGCAGTGTGCAGCAGCGGGAGACAGATACGCAGTATTTT. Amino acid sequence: CASSVQQRETDTQYF.

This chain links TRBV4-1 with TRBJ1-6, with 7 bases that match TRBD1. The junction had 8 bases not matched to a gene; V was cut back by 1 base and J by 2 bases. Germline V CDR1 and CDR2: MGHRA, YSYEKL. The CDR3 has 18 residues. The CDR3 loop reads CASSQVRRTGTYNSPLHF. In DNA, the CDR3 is TGCGCCAGCAGCCAAGTAAGAAGGACAGGAACCTATAATTCACCCCTCCACTTT.

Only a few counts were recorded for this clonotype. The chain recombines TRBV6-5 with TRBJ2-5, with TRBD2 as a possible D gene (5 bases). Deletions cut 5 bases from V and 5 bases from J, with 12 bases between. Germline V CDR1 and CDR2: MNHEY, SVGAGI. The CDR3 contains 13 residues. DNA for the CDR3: TGTGCCAGCAGTATGGACCGCGGGGAGACCCAGTACTTC. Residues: CASSMDRGETQYF.

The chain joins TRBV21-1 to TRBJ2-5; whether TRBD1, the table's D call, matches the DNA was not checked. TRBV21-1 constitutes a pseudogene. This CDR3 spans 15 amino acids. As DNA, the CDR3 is TGTGCCAGCAGCAAGAACGAGGGACGGGTGGAGACCCAGTACTTC. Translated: CASSKNEGRVETQYF.

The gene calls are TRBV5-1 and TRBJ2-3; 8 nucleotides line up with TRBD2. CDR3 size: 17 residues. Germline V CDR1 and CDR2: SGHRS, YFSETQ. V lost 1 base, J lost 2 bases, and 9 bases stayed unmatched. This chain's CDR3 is CASSLTSGAPFTDTQYF. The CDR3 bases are TGCGCCAGCAGCTTGACTAGCGGAGCCCCATTCACAGATACGCAGTATTTT.

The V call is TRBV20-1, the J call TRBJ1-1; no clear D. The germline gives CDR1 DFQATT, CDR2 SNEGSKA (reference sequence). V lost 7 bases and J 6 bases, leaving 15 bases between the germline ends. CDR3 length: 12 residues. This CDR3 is CSVKGNRPEAFF. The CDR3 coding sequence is TGCAGTGTTAAGGGAAACCGCCCTGAAGCTTTCTTT.

The CDR3 region has the DNA TGTGCCAGCAGCTTAGCTCATACGAATGAGCAGTACTTC. Its translation is CASSLAHTNEQYF. The chain uses TRBV7-8 and TRBJ2-1; D not resolved. The J call is doubtful: the DNA matches TRBJ2-7 better. Germline CDR1 reads SGHVS; CDR2 reads FQNEAQ. CDR3 length: 13 amino acids.

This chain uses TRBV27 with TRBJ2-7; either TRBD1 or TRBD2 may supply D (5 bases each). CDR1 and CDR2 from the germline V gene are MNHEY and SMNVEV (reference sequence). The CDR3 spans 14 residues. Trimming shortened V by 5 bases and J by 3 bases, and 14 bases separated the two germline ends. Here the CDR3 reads CASSVLGPNYEQYF. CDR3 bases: TGTGCCAGCAGTGTATTGGGACCAAACTACGAGCAGTACTTC.

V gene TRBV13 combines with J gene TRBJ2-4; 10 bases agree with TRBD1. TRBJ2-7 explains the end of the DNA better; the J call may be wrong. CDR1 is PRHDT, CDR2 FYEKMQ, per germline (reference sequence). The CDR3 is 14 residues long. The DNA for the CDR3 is TGTGCCAGCAGCGCCCGGGACAGGGGTCACGAGCAGTACTTC. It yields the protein CASSARDRGHEQYF.

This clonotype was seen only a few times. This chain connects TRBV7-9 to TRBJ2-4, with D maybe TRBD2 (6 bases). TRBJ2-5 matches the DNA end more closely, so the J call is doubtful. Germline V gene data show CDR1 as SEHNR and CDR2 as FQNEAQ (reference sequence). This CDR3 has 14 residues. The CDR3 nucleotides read TGTGCCAGCAGCTTAACCCTAGCGACGGAGACCCAGTACTTC. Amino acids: CASSLTLATETQYF.

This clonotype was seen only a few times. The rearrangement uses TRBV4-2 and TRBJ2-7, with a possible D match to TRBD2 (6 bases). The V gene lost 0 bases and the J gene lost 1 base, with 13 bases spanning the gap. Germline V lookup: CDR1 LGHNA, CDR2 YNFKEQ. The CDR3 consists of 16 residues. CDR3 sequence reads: CASSQERVAVSYEQYF. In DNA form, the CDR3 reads TGTGCCAGCAGCCAAGAGAGGGTAGCGGTATCCTACGAGCAGTACTTC.

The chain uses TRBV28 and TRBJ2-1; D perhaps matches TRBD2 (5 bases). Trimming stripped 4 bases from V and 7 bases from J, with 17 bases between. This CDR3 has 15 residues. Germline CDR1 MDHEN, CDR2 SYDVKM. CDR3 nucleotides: TGTGCCAGCAGTTCCTCATGGTATCCGGGGAATGAGCAGTTCTTC. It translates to CASSSSWYPGNEQFF.

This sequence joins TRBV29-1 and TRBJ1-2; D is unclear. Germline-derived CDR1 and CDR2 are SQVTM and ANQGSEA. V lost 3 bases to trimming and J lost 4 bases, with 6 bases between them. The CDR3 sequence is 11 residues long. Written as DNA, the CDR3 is TGCAGCGTTGACCGGGGCTATGGCTACACCTTC. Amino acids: CSVDRGYGYTF.

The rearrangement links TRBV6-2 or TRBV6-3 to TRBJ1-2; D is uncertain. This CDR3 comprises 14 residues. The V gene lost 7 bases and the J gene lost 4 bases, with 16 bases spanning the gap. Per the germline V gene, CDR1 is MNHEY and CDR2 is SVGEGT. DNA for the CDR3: TGTGCCAGCACACCAACGACGCCGTCCTATGGCTACACCTTC. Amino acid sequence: CASTPTTPSYGYTF.

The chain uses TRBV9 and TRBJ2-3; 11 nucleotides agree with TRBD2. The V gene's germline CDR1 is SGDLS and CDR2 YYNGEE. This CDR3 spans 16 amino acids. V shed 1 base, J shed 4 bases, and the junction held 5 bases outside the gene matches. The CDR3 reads CASSVTASGGSDTQYF. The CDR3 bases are TGTGCCAGCAGCGTAACGGCTAGCGGGGGGTCAGATACGCAGTATTTT. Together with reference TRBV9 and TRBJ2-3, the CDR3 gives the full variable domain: DSGVTQTPKHLITATGQRVTLRCSPRSGDLSVYWYQQSLDQGLQFLIQYYNGEERAKGNILERFSAQQFPDLHSELNLSSLELGDSALYFCASSVTASGGSDTQYFGPGTRLTVL.

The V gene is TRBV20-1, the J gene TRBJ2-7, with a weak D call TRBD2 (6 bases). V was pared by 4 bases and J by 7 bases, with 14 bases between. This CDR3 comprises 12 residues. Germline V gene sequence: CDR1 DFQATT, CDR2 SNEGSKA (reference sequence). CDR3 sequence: CSATRRGFEQYF. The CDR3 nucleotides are TGCAGTGCTACCCGGCGGGGATTTGAGCAGTACTTC.